This T cell receptor beta chain was recorded in a study of technical replicates of blood from several donors. Trimming left V 5 bases short and J 4 bases short, with 17 bases between. Germline V gives CDR1 SGHVS, CDR2 FNYEAQ. The length of the CDR3 is 15 residues. TCRdb's table, derived via immunoSEQ multiplex PCR, lists solely in-frame clones and lacks some. The sample has roughly 56,000 clones; over 90% are singletons. The chain links TRBV7-6 to TRBJ1-1, with D possibly TRBD1 on 5 matching bases. The sequenced sample was PBMCs. The TCR was taken from a human donor in good health. Some clones in this sample may be carry-over from other donors' samples. The CDR3 protein is CASSATMVRGTEAFF. For the CDR3, the DNA is TGTGCCAGCAGCGCAACTATGGTAAGGGGCACTGAAGCTTTCTTT.